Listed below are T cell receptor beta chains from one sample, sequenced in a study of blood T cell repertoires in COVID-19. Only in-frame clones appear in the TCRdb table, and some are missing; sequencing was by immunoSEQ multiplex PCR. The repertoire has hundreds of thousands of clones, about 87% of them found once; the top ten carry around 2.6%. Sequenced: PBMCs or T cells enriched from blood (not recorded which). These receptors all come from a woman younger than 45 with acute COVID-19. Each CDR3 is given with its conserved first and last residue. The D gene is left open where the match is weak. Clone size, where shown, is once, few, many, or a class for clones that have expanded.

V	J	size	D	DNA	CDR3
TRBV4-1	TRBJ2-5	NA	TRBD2	TGCGCCAGCAGCTCCCTCACTAGCGGCCAAGAGACCCAGTACTTC	CASSSLTSGQETQYF
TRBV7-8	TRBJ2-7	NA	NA	TGTGCCAGCAGCGAGGCCGCAGGGTACGAGCAGTACTTC	CASSEAAGYEQYF
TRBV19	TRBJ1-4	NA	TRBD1	TGTGCCAGTCAGGACAGGGGACACAGAACTAATGAAAAACTGTTTTTT	CASQDRGHRTNEKLFF
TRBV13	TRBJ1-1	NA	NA	TGTGCCAGCAGCGAGGACAGAAAGAACACTGAAGCTTTCTTT	CASSEDRKNTEAFF
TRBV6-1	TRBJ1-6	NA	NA	TGTGCCAGCAGTGAAGCGCCCGGGGGTCCGTGGGGGATGAATTCACCCCTCCACTTT	CASSEAPGGPWGMNSPLHF
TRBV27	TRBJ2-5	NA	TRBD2	TGTGCCAGCAGTTTAGGCGGGGGGGGCTGGTCGCCCCAGTACTTC	CASSLGGGGWSPQYF
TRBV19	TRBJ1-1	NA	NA	TGTGCCAGTAGTATTCCCGGGGGAGACACTGAAGCTTTCTTT	CASSIPGGDTEAFF
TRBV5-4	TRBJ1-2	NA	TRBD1	TGTGCCAGCAGCCAGACGACAGGGGACTATGGCTACACCTTC	CASSQTTGDYGYTF
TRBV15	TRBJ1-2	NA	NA	TGTGCCACCAGCAGAGTAGACACCAACTATGGCTACACCTTC	CATSRVDTNYGYTF
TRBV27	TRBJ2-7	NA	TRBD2	TGTGCCAGCAGTTTATCGGGTTCTCTAGCGGGGGGGCCATCCGAGCAGTACTTC	CASSLSGSLAGGPSEQYF
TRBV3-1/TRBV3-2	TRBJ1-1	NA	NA	TGTGCCAGCAGCCAATGGACAGATATGAACACTGAAGCTTTCTTT	CASSQWTDMNTEAFF
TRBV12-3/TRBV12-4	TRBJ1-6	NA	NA	TGTGCCAGCAGCCGACAGCGTTCACCCCTCCACTTT	CASSRQRSPLHF
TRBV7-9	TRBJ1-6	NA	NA	TGTGCCAGCAGCCAGGACAGCAAGGGGTATAATTCACCCCTCCACTTT	CASSQDSKGYNSPLHF
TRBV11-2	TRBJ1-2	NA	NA	TGTGCCAGCAGCTTAGATGCCCCCTCACAGCCTAACGGCTACACCTTC	CASSLDAPSQPNGYTF
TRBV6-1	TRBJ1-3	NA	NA	TGTGCCAGCAGTTCACTCAGGTGGGCCGGAAACACCATATATTTT	CASSSLRWAGNTIYF
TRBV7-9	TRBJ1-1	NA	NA	TGTGCCAGCAGCTTAGTGCGAGAGAACACTGAAGCTTTCTTT	CASSLVRENTEAFF
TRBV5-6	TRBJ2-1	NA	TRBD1	TGTGCCAGCAGCTTGGGTGCAGGGGGCAATGAGCAGTTCTTC	CASSLGAGGNEQFF
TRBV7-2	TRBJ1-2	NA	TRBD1	TGTGCCAGCAGCCCCCGGGACAGGGATTCTGGCTACACCTTC	CASSPRDRDSGYTF
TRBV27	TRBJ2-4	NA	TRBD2	TGTGCCAGCAAACGGGGGGATAGGGACATTCAGTACTTC	CASKRGDRDIQYF
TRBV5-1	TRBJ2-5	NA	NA	TGCGCCAGCAGCTTGAACGATGGCGGAATGGTCCAAGAGACCCAGTACTTC	CASSLNDGGMVQETQYF
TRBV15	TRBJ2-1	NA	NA	TGTGCCACCAGCAGAGATCATGGGAGGAGGGAGCAGTTCTTC	CATSRDHGRREQFF
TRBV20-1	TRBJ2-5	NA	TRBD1	TGCAGTGCTAGTTCGGGACAGGAGACCCAGTACTTC	CSASSGQETQYF
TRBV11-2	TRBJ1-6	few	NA	TGTGCCAGCAGCTTATCAGGAATGAATTCACCCCTCCACTTT	CASSLSGMNSPLHF
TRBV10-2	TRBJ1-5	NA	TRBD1	TGCGCCAGCAGTGCCTCCGGGACAGGGTACAATCAGCCCCAGCATTTT	CASSASGTGYNQPQHF
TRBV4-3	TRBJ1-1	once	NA	TGCGCCAGCAGCCAAGATCGTTGGGGGAGGGAAGCTTTCTTT	CASSQDRWGREAFF
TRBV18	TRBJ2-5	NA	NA	TGTGCCAGCTCACAGATAGCGGCTCTGGAGACCCAGTACTTC	CASSQIAALETQYF
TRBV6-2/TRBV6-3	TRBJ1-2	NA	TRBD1	TGTGCCAGCAGCGGGACAGACAACTATGGCTACACCTTC	CASSGTDNYGYTF
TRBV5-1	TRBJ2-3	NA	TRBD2	TGCGCCAGCAGCAAAACTAGCGGGGGAGTGGCAGATACGCAGTATTTT	CASSKTSGGVADTQYF
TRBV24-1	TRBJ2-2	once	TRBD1	TGTGCCACCAGTGATTCCGGACAGGGGATAACCGGGGAGCTGTTTTTT	CATSDSGQGITGELFF
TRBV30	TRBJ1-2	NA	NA	TGTGCCTGGAAACTCGGTGGCTACACCTTC	CAWKLGGYTF
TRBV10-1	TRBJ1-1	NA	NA	TGCGCCAGCAGTGAGTCTTCGGGGGACACTGAAGCTTTCTTT	CASSESSGDTEAFF
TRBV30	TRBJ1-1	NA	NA	TGTGCCTGGACCAGGACAAGGGGGAAAGCTTTCTTT	CAWTRTRGKAFF
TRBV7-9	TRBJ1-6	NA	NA	TGTGCCAGCAGCACCCGGACAGCTAAGTCCAATTCACCCCTCCACTTT	CASSTRTAKSNSPLHF
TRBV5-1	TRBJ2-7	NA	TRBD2	TGCGCCAGCAGCTTGGACCCCGGGGGGGTCTCCTACGAGCAGTACTTC	CASSLDPGGVSYEQYF
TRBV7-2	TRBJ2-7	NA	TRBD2	TGTGCCAGCAGCAATAGCGGGGGAGGGTTCTACGAGCAGTACTTC	CASSNSGGGFYEQYF
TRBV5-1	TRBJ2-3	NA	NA	TGCGCCAGCAGCTTGAACGCCGCGGGAGATACGCAGTATTTT	CASSLNAAGDTQYF
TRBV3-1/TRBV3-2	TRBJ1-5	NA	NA	TGTGCCAGCAGCCAATCAGGGGAAAGTTACTATCCTAGCAATCAGCCCCAGCATTTT	CASSQSGESYYPSNQPQHF